This T cell receptor beta chain was sequenced for a study of blood T cell repertoires in COVID-19. The wider study: Sources were T cells, B-cell-depleted T cells, or PBMCs; the material itself was cDNA or gDNA.

Authors' methods: Nucleated cell number was recorded as an estimate derived from reference gene primer amplification. The data were produced by immunoSEQ multiplex PCR, yet TCRdb's version contains in-frame clones alone and is incomplete. The DNA gave D and trimming, while V, J and clone size come from that table. The repertoire holds 100,000 or so clones, with approximately 86% as singletons. The germline V gene has CDR1 SEHNR and CDR2 FQNEAQ (reference sequence). V was clipped by 5 bases and J by 10 bases, with 18 bases between them. The CDR3 loop spans 14 amino acids. Sequencing used peripheral blood. This receptor was obtained from a woman aged 55-70 years with acute or convalescent COVID-19. The rearrangement joins TRBV7-9 to TRBJ2-1; TRBD2 is a possible D gene (6 bases). This CDR3 reads CASSRSGPGGEQFF. CDR3 sequence (DNA): TGTGCCAGCAGCCGAAGCGGGCCCGGTGGAGAGCAGTTCTTC.